These 10 T cell receptor beta chains were all obtained from the same sample, sequenced in a study of early T cells in non-severe SARS-CoV-2 infection. TCRdb ran MiXCR on the 5' RACE reads and lists one entry per CDR3 protein. In the table there are around 84,000 distinct CDR3 sequences, about 12% of which are singletons. The sample taken for sequencing was whole blood. The receptors stem from an adult who was a healthcare worker with PCR-confirmed SARS-CoV-2 infection or an uninfected control (not recorded which).

This clonotype was recorded a few times. The genes are TRBV20-1 and TRBJ2-2; the D gene is possibly TRBD1 (6 bases). Germline values: CDR1 DFQATT, CDR2 SNEGSKA (reference sequence). This CDR3 contains 13 residues. The CDR3: CSPGAPNTGELFF. The CDR3, as DNA: TGCAGCCCAGGGGCGCCGAACACCGGGGAGCTGTTTTTT.

The chain employs TRBV29-1 and TRBJ1-1; D unresolved. Germline V lookup: CDR1 SQVTM, CDR2 ANQGSEA. V was pared by 8 bases and J by 1 base, with 8 bases between. There are 11 residues in the CDR3. The CDR3: CSPSQNTEAFF. In DNA, the CDR3 is TGCAGCCCGTCACAGAACACTGAAGCTTTCTTT.

The rearrangement uses TRBV6-1 and TRBJ2-3; no definite D call. The CDR3 extends over 16 amino acids. Trimming took 4 bases from V and 4 from J, leaving 18 bases between them. Germline loops: CDR1 MNHNS, CDR2 SASEGT. The CDR3 region has the DNA TGTGCCAGCAGTGCTCACAGTAAAGTACTTGCAGATACGCAGTATTTT. As protein: CASSAHSKVLADTQYF.

This clonotype was seen a few times. The chain joins TRBV6-2 or TRBV6-3 to TRBJ2-5; D is ambiguous. The ends were cut back, 0 bases at V and 7 bases at J, with 12 bases in the middle. There are 14 residues in the CDR3. Germline loops: CDR1 MNHEY, CDR2 SVGEGT. CDR3 DNA: TGTGCCAGCAGTTACTCGCCGAGCATGGGGACCCAGTACTTC. Encoded protein: CASSYSPSMGTQYF.

The rearrangement joins TRBV20-1 to TRBJ2-3; 8 bases fit TRBD2. With V trimmed by 5 bases and J by 1 base, 23 bases remained unmatched. The CDR3 is 20 residues long. Germline lookup yields CDR1 DFQATT and CDR2 SNEGSKA (reference sequence). Written as DNA, the CDR3 is TGCAGTGCTCAATCAAGAGGGGCACTAGCGGTGCGCCCAGGCACAGATACGCAGTATTTT. It translates to CSAQSRGALAVRPGTDTQYF.

This chain links TRBV5-1 with TRBJ1-1; no clear D gene. Trimming took off 1 base at V and 5 bases at J, with 15 bases between the two ends. The CDR3 spans 15 residues. Looked up from germline, CDR1 is SGHRS and CDR2 is YFSETQ. This CDR3 is CASSLTQSWGTEAFF. For the CDR3, the DNA is TGCGCCAGCAGCTTGACACAGTCCTGGGGAACTGAAGCTTTCTTT.

This clonotype came up a few times. The chain employs TRBV29-1 and TRBJ2-5; D call uncertain. The CDR3 sequence is 13 residues long. V dropped 8 bases and J dropped 7 bases, with 20 bases sitting between them. Germline values: CDR1 SQVTM, CDR2 ANQGSEA. The CDR3: CSHQRMLRGTQYF. The DNA of the CDR3 is TGCAGCCACCAAAGGATGCTGCGAGGGACCCAGTACTTC.

The CDR3 protein is CASSPRTGRDTQYF. CDR3 coding DNA: TGTGCCAGCAGCCCCCGGACAGGGAGGGATACGCAGTATTTT. The gene calls are TRBV5-8 and TRBJ2-3; 8 bases fit TRBD1. Germline CDR1 reads SGHTS; CDR2 reads YDEGEE. Trimming took 4 bases from V and 6 from J; bases not matched to a gene: 7. This CDR3 has 14 amino acids.

A remark on this clonotype: This may stem from a read error, because a much larger clone lies one nucleotide away. The chain recombines TRBV6-1 with TRBJ1-5; weak D call: TRBD2 (5 bases). The tail of the sequence fits TRBJ2-3 better, so the J call may be wrong. Per germline, CDR1 MNHNS and CDR2 SASEGT. The CDR3 is 15 amino acids. CDR3 in DNA: TGTGCCAGCAGTGGTTTAGGACTCAACAATCAGCCCCAGTATTTT. This sequence encodes CASSGLGLNNQPQYF.

The CDR3 region is CAISESSTDTQYF. CDR3 nucleotide sequence: TGTGCCATCAGTGAGTCTAGCACAGATACGCAGTATTTT. The rearrangement joins TRBV10-3 to TRBJ2-3, with unresolved D. V lost 0 bases, J lost 0 bases, and 1 base lay in between. This CDR3 contains 13 residues. Germline V gives CDR1 ENHRY, CDR2 SYGVKD.